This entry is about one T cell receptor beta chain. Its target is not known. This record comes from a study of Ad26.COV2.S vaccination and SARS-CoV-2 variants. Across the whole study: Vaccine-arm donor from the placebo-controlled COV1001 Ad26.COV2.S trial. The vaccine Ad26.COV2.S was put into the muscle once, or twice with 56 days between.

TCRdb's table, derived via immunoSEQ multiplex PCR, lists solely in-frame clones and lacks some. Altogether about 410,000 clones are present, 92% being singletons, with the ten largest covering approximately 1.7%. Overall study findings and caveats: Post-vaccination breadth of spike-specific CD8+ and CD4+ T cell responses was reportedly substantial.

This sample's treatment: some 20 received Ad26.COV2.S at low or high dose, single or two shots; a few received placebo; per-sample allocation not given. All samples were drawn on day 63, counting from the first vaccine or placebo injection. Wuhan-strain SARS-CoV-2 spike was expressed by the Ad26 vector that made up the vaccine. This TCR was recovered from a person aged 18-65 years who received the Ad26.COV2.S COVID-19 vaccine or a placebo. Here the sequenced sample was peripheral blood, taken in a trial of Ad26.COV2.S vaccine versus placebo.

CDR3 in DNA: TGCGCCAGCAGCCTAATAGGGGGCTACGAGCAGTACTTC. Amino acid sequence: CASSLIGGYEQYF. This sequence joins TRBV4-1 and TRBJ2-7; weak D call: TRBD1 (6 bases). This CDR3 spans 13 amino acids. The ends were cut back, 4 bases at V and 3 bases at J, with 10 bases in the middle. Per germline, CDR1 MGHRA and CDR2 YSYEKL.